This record looks at one T cell receptor (beta chain) sequence and its context. As yet, its antigen is unknown. The PCR had 60 Vbeta and 13 Jbeta primers. Profiling relied on immunoSEQ multiplex PCR, and the TCRdb table lists in-frame clones only, not all of them. Among more than 85,000 clones listed, approximately 82% were seen once. The data belong to a study of cytomegalovirus exposure and HLA in healthy donors. Donors likely had unrecorded immune exposures despite being nominally healthy when sampled. The study, taken as a whole, reports: An analysis that came later showed most CMV-associated TCR beta chains appearing HLA-restricted. Listed as cytomegalovirus-associated were more than 150 TCR beta chains.

The sample consisted of PBMCs. The clonotype comes from a man aged 35-49 years in good health and CMV-seronegative.

The CDR3 sequence is CASSLGLVSMVLDTQYF. CDR3 sequence (DNA): TGCGCCAGCAGCTTGGGTTTGGTTAGCATGGTATTGGATACGCAGTATTTT. The chain employs TRBV5-1 and TRBJ2-3; D is unclear. The ends were cut back, 0 bases at V and 6 bases at J, with 20 bases in the middle. This CDR3 has 17 residues. CDR1 and CDR2 from the germline V gene are SGHRS and YFSETQ.